Listed below are T cell receptor beta chains from one sample, sequenced in a study of response to subunit inactivated influenza vaccine. TCRdb re-analysed the RT-PCR reads in MiXCR, keeping a single row per CDR3 protein. The sample holds approximately 500,000 distinct CDR3 sequences, less than 15% seen once. The sample was PBMCs from blood, taken roughly 12 days after vaccination. These receptors came from a man aged 45-60 years who received an inactivated influenza vaccine. The CDR3 runs from the conserved cysteine through the conserved F or W. D genes are given only for firm matches. Only part of the rows carry a size: once, few, many, or a class if the clone is expanded.

>many|TRBD2|TRBV9|TRBJ2-5
CASSVGASGGFEETQYF
TGTGCCAGCAGCGTAGGGGCTAGCGGAGGATTCGAAGAGACCCAGTACTTC
>few|-|TRBV29-1|TRBJ2-5
CSVDRSGGQETQYF
TGCAGCGTTGACAGGTCCGGGGGCCAAGAGACCCAGTACTTC
>-|TRBD1|TRBV7-9|TRBJ2-3
CASSVSRGLTDTQYF
TGTGCCAGCAGCGTCAGCAGGGGGCTCACAGATACGCAGTATTTT
>many|-|TRBV5-1|TRBJ1-1
CASTRDARTEAFF
TGCGCCAGCACCCGGGATGCCCGCACTGAAGCTTTCTTT
>few|-|TRBV11-2|TRBJ2-3
CASSWGPRSTDTQYF
TGTGCCAGCAGCTGGGGACCCCGTAGCACAGATACGCAGTATTTT
>few|TRBD2|TRBV5-1|TRBJ2-7
CASRFSGSGIYEQYF
TGCGCCAGCAGGTTTAGCGGGAGTGGAATCTACGAGCAGTACTTC
>many|-|TRBV10-3|TRBJ2-2
CAISPWGRADTGELFF
TGTGCCATCAGCCCTTGGGGGCGGGCGGACACCGGGGAGCTGTTTTTT
>few|-|TRBV29-1|TRBJ1-2
CSVDSVSGYTF
TGCAGCGTTGACTCCGTGTCTGGCTACACCTTC
>few|-|TRBV20-1|TRBJ1-1
CSARVPRFGIIEAFF
TGCAGTGCTAGAGTCCCCCGTTTCGGGATAATTGAAGCTTTCTTT
>few|-|TRBV28|TRBJ2-5
CASSAPFWQGKETQYF
TGTGCCAGCAGCGCCCCTTTTTGGCAGGGTAAAGAGACCCAGTACTTC
>-|TRBD1|TRBV29-1|TRBJ2-5
CSGSDRGLQTQYF
TGCAGCGGGTCGGACAGGGGGCTACAGACCCAGTACTTC